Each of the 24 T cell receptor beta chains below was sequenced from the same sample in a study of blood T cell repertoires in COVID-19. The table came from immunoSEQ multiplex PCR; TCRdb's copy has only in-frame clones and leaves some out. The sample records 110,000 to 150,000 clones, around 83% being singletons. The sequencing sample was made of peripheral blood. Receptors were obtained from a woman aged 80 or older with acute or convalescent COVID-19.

The CDR3: CASGLAPGTGGGGYTF. In DNA form, the CDR3 reads TGTGCTAGTGGTTTGGCCCCGGGGACAGGGGGCGGTGGCTACACCTTC. The chain combines TRBV12-5 with TRBJ1-2; 12 bases line up with TRBD1. Trimming took 1 base from V and 7 from J; bases not matched to a gene: 7. CDR1 and CDR2 (germline): LGHNT, FRNRAP. The CDR3 covers 16 residues.

DNA of the CDR3: TGTGCCACCAGCAGGACAGGGGGCAATCAGCCCCAGCATTTT. It codes for CATSRTGGNQPQHF. V is TRBV15 and J is TRBJ1-5; 8 bases line up with TRBD1. The CDR3 covers 14 residues. Losses at the gene ends were 3 bases for V and 2 bases for J; bases not matched to a gene: 0. Germline V gene data show CDR1 as LNHNV and CDR2 as YYDKDF (reference sequence).

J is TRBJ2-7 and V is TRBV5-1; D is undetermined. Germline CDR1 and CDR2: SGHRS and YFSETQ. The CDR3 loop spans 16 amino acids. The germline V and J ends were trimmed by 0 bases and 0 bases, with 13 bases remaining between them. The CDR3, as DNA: TGCGCCAGCAGCTTGGTGGCGACACCGAGCTCCTACGAGCAGTACTTC. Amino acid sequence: CASSLVATPSSYEQYF.

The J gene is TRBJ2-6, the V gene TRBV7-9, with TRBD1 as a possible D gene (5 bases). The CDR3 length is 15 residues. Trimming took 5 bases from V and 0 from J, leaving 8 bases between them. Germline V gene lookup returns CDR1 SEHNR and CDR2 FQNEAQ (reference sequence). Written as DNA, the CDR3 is TGTGCCAGCAGCCCAACAGGCTCTGGGGCCAACGTCCTGACTTTC. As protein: CASSPTGSGANVLTF.

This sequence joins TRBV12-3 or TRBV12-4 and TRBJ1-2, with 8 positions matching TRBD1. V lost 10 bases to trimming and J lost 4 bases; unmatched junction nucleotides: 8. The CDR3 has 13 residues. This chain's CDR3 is CAIDPGGLYGYTF. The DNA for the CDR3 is TGTGCCATTGACCCAGGGGGCCTCTATGGCTACACCTTC.

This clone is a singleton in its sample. The CDR3 bases are TGTGCCACCAGCAGGTTACAGGGGGCCGTGGGTGAAAAACTGTTTTTT. Amino acids: CATSRLQGAVGEKLFF. The J gene is TRBJ1-4, the V gene TRBV15, with 9 bases aligning to TRBD1. After removal of 3 bases from V and 7 bases from J, the junction contained 9 bases not matched to a gene. The CDR3 is 16 amino acids. From germline, CDR1 is LNHNV and CDR2 YYDKDF (reference sequence).

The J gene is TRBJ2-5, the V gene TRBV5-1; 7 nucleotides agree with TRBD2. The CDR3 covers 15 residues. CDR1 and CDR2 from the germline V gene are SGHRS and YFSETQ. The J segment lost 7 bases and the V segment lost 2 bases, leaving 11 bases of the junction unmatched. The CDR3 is CASSFERGRDATQYF. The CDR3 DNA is TGCGCCAGCAGCTTCGAGCGTGGGAGGGACGCGACCCAGTACTTC.

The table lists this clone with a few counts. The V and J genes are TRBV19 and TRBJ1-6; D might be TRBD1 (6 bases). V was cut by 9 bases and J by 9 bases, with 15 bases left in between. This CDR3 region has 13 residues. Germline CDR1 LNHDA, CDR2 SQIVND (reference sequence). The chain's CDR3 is CASKTGLGSPLHF. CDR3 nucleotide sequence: TGTGCCAGCAAGACAGGCCTCGGTTCACCCCTCCACTTT.

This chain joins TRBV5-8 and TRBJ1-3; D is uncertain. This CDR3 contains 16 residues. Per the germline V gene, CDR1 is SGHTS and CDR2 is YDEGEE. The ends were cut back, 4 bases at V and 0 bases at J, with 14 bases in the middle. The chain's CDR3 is CASSLRRFSSGNTIYF. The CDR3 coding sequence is TGTGCCAGCAGCCTCCGCCGGTTTTCCTCTGGAAACACCATATATTTT.

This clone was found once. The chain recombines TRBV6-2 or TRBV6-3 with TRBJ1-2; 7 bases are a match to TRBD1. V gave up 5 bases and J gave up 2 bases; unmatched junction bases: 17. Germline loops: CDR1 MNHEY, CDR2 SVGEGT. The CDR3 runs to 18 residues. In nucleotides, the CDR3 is TGTGCCAGCAGTACCCGTGGAGCCCGGGACAGCACCAACTATGGCTACACCTTC. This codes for CASSTRGARDSTNYGYTF.

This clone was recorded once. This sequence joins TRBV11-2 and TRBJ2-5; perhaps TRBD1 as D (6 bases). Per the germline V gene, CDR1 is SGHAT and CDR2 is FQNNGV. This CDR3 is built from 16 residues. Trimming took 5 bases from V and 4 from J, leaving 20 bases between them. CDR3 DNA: TGTGCCAGCAGCCCCGGAGCAAACAGGGTCGGAGAGACCCAGTACTTC. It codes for CASSPGANRVGETQYF.

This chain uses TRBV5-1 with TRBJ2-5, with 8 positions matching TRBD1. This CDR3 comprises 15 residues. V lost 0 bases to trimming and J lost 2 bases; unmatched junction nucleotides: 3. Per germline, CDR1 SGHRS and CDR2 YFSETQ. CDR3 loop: CASSLGNRGQETQYF. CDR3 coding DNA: TGCGCCAGCAGCTTGGGTAACAGGGGGCAAGAGACCCAGTACTTC.

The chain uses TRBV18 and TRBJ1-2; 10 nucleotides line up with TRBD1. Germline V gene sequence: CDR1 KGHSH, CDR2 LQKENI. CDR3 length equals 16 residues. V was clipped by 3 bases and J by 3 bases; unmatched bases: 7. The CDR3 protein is CASSPRTGTGDYGYTF. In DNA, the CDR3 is TGTGCCAGCTCACCGAGGACCGGGACAGGGGACTATGGCTACACCTTC.

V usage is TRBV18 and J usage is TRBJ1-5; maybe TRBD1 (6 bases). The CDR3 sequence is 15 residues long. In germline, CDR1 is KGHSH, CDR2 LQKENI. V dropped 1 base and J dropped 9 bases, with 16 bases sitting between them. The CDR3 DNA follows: TGTGCCAGCTCACCACGGACAGTTACAGACGGGCCCCAGCATTTT. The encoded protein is CASSPRTVTDGPQHF.

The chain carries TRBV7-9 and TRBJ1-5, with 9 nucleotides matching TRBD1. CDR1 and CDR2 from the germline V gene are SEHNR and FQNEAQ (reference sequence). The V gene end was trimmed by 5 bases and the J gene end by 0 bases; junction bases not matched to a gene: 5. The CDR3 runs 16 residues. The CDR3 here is CASSLGQGNSNQPQHF. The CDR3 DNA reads TGTGCCAGCAGCCTTGGACAGGGGAATAGCAATCAGCCCCAGCATTTT. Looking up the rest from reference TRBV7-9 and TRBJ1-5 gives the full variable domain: DTGVSQNPRHKITKRGQNVTFRCDPISEHNRLYWYRQTLGQGPEFLTYFQNEAQLEKSRLLSDRFSAERPKGSFSTLEIQRTEQGDSAMYLCASSLGQGNSNQPQHFGDGTRLSIL.

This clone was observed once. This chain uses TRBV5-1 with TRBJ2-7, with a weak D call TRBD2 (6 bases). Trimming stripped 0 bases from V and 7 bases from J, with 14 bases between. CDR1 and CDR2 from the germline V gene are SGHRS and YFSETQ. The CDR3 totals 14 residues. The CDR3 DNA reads TGCGCCAGCAGCTTGGGGTCGGGGGTGGAAGAGCAGTACTTC. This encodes CASSLGSGVEEQYF.

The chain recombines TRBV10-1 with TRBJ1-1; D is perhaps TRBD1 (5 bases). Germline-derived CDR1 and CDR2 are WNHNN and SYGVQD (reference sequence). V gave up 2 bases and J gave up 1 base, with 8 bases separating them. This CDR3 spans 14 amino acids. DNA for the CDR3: TGCGCCAGCAGTGAGGGTCAGGGGAACACTGAAGCTTTCTTT. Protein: CASSEGQGNTEAFF.

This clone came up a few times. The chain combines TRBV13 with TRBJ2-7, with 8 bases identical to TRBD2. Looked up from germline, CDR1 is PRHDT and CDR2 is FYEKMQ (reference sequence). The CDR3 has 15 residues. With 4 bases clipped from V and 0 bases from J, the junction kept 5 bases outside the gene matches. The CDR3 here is CASSSVAGSSYEQYF. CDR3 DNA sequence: TGTGCCAGCAGCTCGGTAGCGGGGAGCTCCTACGAGCAGTACTTC.

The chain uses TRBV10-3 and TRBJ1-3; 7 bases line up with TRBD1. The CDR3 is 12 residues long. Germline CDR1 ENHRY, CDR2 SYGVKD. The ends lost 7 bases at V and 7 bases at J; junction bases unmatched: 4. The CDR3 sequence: CAIKDRDNTIYF. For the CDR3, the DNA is TGTGCCATCAAAGACAGGGACAACACCATATATTTT.

The CDR3 nucleotides read TGTGCCAGTAGTTTTCGGGGAGTCTATGGCTACACCTTC. This sequence encodes CASSFRGVYGYTF. This chain connects TRBV19 to TRBJ1-2; D is undetermined. Trimming left V 5 bases short and J 4 bases short, with 11 bases between. Germline assignment: CDR1 LNHDA and CDR2 SQIVND (reference sequence). The CDR3 sequence is 13 residues long.

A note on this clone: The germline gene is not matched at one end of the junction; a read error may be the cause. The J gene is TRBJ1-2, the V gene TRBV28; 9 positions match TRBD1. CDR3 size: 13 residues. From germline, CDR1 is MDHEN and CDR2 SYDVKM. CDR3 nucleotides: TGTGCCAGCCTTCGAGGACAGGGGTCAAAAGTCCACTTC. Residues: CASLRGQGSKVHF.

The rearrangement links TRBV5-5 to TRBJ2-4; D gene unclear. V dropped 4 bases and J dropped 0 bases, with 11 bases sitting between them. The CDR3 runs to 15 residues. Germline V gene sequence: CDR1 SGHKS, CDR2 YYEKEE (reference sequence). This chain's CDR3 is CASSPLQLAKNIQYF. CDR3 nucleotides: TGTGCCAGCAGCCCCCTCCAGTTAGCCAAAAACATTCAGTACTTC.

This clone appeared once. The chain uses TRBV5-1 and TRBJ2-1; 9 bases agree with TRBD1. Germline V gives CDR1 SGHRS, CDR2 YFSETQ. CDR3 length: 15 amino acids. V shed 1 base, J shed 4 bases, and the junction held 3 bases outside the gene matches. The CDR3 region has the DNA TGCGCCAGCAGCTTGTCGGGGACAGGGTACAATGAGCAGTTCTTC. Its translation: CASSLSGTGYNEQFF.

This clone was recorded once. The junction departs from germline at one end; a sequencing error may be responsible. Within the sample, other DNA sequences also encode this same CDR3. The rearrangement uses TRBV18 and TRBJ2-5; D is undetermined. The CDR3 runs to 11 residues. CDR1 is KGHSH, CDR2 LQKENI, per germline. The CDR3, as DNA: TGTGCTAGCTCACCCAGAGAGACCCAGTACTTC. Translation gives CASSPRETQYF.